Listed here are 21 T cell receptor beta chains from one sample, sequenced in a study of blood T cell repertoires in COVID-19. Only in-frame clones appear in the TCRdb table, and some are missing; sequencing was by immunoSEQ multiplex PCR. The sample has about 410,000 clones, 75% to 90% seen once; the top ten hold more than 1.4%. Material: peripheral blood. The receptors shown here come from a woman aged 25-40 years with active or convalescent COVID-19.

This clone was counted once. V gene TRBV28 combines with J gene TRBJ1-4; D is perhaps TRBD1 (6 bases). The V end was cut by 3 bases, the J end by 4 bases, with 15 bases between. CDR1 and CDR2 from the germline V gene are MDHEN and SYDVKM. This CDR3 is built from 16 residues. DNA of the CDR3: TGTGCCAGCAGTTTCGTCTGGGGGCGGGTTAATGAAAAACTGTTTTTT. Translated: CASSFVWGRVNEKLFF. Together with reference TRBV28 and TRBJ1-4, the CDR3 gives the full variable domain: DVKVTQSSRYLVKRTGEKVFLECVQDMDHENMFWYRQDPGLGLRLIYFSYDVKMKEKGDIPEGYSVSREKKERFSLILESASTNQTSMYLCASSFVWGRVNEKLFFGSGTQLSVL.

The chain combines TRBV7-5 with TRBJ1-3; TRBD1, the table's D call, lacks a check against the DNA. TRBV7-5 is recorded as a pseudogene. This CDR3 spans 17 amino acids. CDR3 sequence reads: CVRSLVETALSGNTIYF. For the CDR3, the DNA is TGTGTCAGAAGCTTAGTCGAGACAGCACTCTCTGGAAACACCATATATTTT.

A single count supports this clone. The CDR3: CASSISGRALDEQFF. In DNA form, the CDR3 reads TGCGCCAGCAGCATTAGCGGGAGGGCCCTCGATGAGCAGTTCTTC. The chain is built from TRBV5-1 and TRBJ2-1; 11 positions match TRBD2. CDR1 and CDR2 from the germline V gene are SGHRS and YFSETQ. V was clipped by 4 bases and J by 8 bases; unmatched bases: 8. The CDR3 totals 15 residues.

V usage is TRBV5-1 and J usage is TRBJ1-1, with D possibly TRBD1 on 5 matching bases. Trimming shortened V by 6 bases and J by 5 bases, and 17 bases separated the two germline ends. In germline, CDR1 is SGHRS, CDR2 YFSETQ. This CDR3 spans 14 amino acids. For the CDR3, the DNA is TGCGCCAGCAAACCACAGGAATCGAGAACTGAAGCTTTCTTT. It codes for CASKPQESRTEAFF.

This clone was observed at least ten times. This rearrangement joins TRBV19 to TRBJ1-2; 8 nucleotides line up with TRBD1. J gave up 4 bases and V 3 bases, and 7 bases lay outside the gene matches. Germline V gene lookup returns CDR1 LNHDA and CDR2 SQIVND (reference sequence). This CDR3 has 15 residues. The CDR3 spells CASSIGTGNTYGYTF. The CDR3 nucleotides read TGTGCCAGTAGTATCGGGACAGGAAACACCTATGGCTACACCTTC.

This clone was recorded only once. In nucleotides, the CDR3 is TGTGCCACCTGCCGTGACAGGTCTACCGTGGGGACCACCGAGCAGTACTTC. Residues: CATCRDRSTVGTTEQYF. This rearrangement joins TRBV27 to TRBJ2-7, with a tentative D call TRBD1 (6 bases). V gave up 10 bases and J gave up 6 bases, with 31 bases separating them. Per the germline V gene, CDR1 is MNHEY and CDR2 is SMNVEV (reference sequence). CDR3 length equals 17 residues.

J is TRBJ1-1 and V is TRBV11-3; 11 positions match TRBD1. The CDR3 spans 14 residues. CDR1 is SGHNT, CDR2 YENEEA, per germline. J lost 3 bases, V lost 5 bases, and 2 bases had no gene match. The CDR3 here is CASSPGQGDTEAFF. The DNA for the CDR3 is TGTGCCAGCAGCCCGGGACAGGGGGACACTGAAGCTTTCTTT.

The chain combines TRBV12-3 or TRBV12-4 with TRBJ2-1; D ambiguous. CDR3 length: 13 amino acids. V was shortened by 0 bases and J by 13 bases, with 13 bases between the two germline ends. For the CDR3, the DNA is TGTGCCAGCAGTTTAGCGATGGTCCAGTCCCAGTTCTTC. As protein: CASSLAMVQSQFF.

The chain employs TRBV5-4 and TRBJ1-1; D is ambiguous. This CDR3 contains 13 residues. Trimming stripped 4 bases from V and 1 base from J, with 8 bases between. From germline, CDR1 is SGHNT and CDR2 YYREEE (reference sequence). The CDR3 DNA reads as TGTGCCAGCAGCCCGTCGTGGAACACTGAAGCTTTCTTT. Translating gives CASSPSWNTEAFF.

The rearrangement joins TRBV7-9 to TRBJ2-3; the match to TRBD2 covers 9 bases. V lost 5 bases to trimming and J lost 2 bases; unmatched junction nucleotides: 8. CDR3 length equals 16 residues. In germline, CDR1 is SEHNR, CDR2 FQNEAQ (reference sequence). CDR3 nucleotide sequence: TGTGCCAGCAGCATTCGGACTAGCGAGACCACAGATACGCAGTATTTT. Protein: CASSIRTSETTDTQYF.

The J gene is TRBJ2-1, the V gene TRBV27; 8 bases agree with TRBD2. V shed 4 bases and J 3 bases; nucleotides not matched to a gene: 5. The CDR3 contains 15 residues. CDR1 MNHEY and CDR2 SMNVEV come from the germline V gene (reference sequence). The CDR3: CASSSSGGVYNEQFF. CDR3 coding DNA: TGTGCCAGCAGTTCATCGGGGGGGGTCTACAATGAGCAGTTCTTC.

The rearrangement joins TRBV7-2 to TRBJ2-1; TRBD2 matches at 13 bases. CDR1 is SGHTA, CDR2 FQGNSA, per germline. The CDR3 sequence is 15 residues long. With 5 bases clipped from V and 10 bases from J, the junction kept 8 bases outside the gene matches. The CDR3 here is CASSKGGLAGKEQFF. CDR3 nucleotide sequence: TGTGCCAGCAGCAAAGGGGGACTAGCGGGAAAGGAGCAGTTCTTC.

The genes are TRBV10-3 and TRBJ1-3; D unclear. CDR3 length equals 14 residues. CDR1 is ENHRY, CDR2 SYGVKD, per germline. V was trimmed by 4 bases and J by 2 bases, leaving 9 bases between them. The CDR3 is CAISGSPTGNTIYF. The DNA of the CDR3 is TGTGCCATCAGTGGTTCCCCTACTGGAAACACCATATATTTT.

The chain is built from TRBV2 and TRBJ1-1; TRBD1 aligns across 8 bases. The length of the CDR3 is 13 residues. V trimming: 6 bases; J trimming: 1 base; junction bases outside the gene matches: 1. Germline V gene lookup returns CDR1 SNHLY and CDR2 FYNNEI. The CDR3 coding sequence is TGTGCCAGCAGCAGGGGGCAGAACACTGAAGCTTTCTTT. Amino acid sequence: CASSRGQNTEAFF.

This clone was seen only once. V is TRBV7-2 and J is TRBJ2-7; 12 bases line up with TRBD2. The CDR3 extends over 15 amino acids. Germline values: CDR1 SGHTA, CDR2 FQGNSA. Unmatched junction bases numbered 1, after V lost 2 bases and J lost 2 bases. The CDR3 DNA sequence: TGTGCCAGCAGCTTACTAGCGGGAGGGCCCTACGAGCAGTACTTC. As protein: CASSLLAGGPYEQYF.

V and J are TRBV19 and TRBJ2-7, with D hard to call. Trimming shortened V by 11 bases and J by 2 bases, and 28 bases separated the two germline ends. CDR1 is LNHDA and CDR2 is SQIVND in the germline V gene (reference sequence). The CDR3 length is 17 residues. The CDR3 loop reads CAGTPGKVPEIAYEQYF. CDR3 sequence (DNA): TGTGCCGGTACCCCAGGAAAGGTTCCAGAGATCGCCTACGAGCAGTACTTC.

V gene TRBV5-1 combines with J gene TRBJ2-3, with D perhaps matching TRBD2 (6 bases). Germline V gene data show CDR1 as SGHRS and CDR2 as YFSETQ. The ends were cut back, 5 bases at V and 2 bases at J, with 12 bases in the middle. The CDR3 runs 14 residues. CDR3 bases: TGCGCCAGCAGGGGCGGGACCATCACAGATACGCAGTATTTT. It encodes CASRGGTITDTQYF. Complete variable domain (other parts from reference TRBV5-1 and TRBJ2-3): KAGVTQTPRYLIKTRGQQVTLSCSPISGHRSVSWYQQTPGQGLQFLFEYFSETQRNKGNFPGRFSGRQFSNSRSEMNVSTLELGDSALYLCASRGGTITDTQYFGPGTRLTVL.

The rearrangement uses TRBV3-1 (or the pseudogene TRBV3-2) and TRBJ1-4; 9 bases agree with TRBD1. V shed 2 bases, J shed 7 bases, and the junction held 8 bases outside the gene matches. Germline values: CDR1 LGHDT, CDR2 YNNKEL (reference sequence). CDR3 length: 16 residues. CDR3 residues: CASSQLGTGIGEKLFF. CDR3 nucleotide sequence: TGTGCCAGCAGCCAACTCGGGACAGGGATCGGTGAAAAACTGTTTTTT.

The V gene is TRBV19, the J gene TRBJ2-7; D may be TRBD2 (5 bases). Germline V CDR1 and CDR2: LNHDA, SQIVND (reference sequence). Trimming took 10 bases from V and 3 from J, leaving 10 bases between them. The CDR3 loop spans 11 amino acids. CDR3 in amino acids: CATGISYEQYF. The CDR3 DNA reads TGTGCCACGGGGATAAGCTACGAGCAGTACTTC.

This chain uses TRBV5-5 with TRBJ2-7, with 10 bases aligning to TRBD1. CDR1 and CDR2 (germline): SGHKS, YYEKEE (reference sequence). V shed 1 base and J 3 bases; nucleotides not matched to a gene: 1. CDR3 length equals 14 residues. CDR3 loop: CASSLRDRGYEQYF. DNA of the CDR3: TGTGCCAGCAGCTTGCGGGACAGGGGCTACGAGCAGTACTTC.

This clone showed up just a few times. The chain links TRBV14 to TRBJ1-2, with 8 bases lining up with TRBD1. The length of the CDR3 is 15 residues. V dropped 4 bases and J dropped 1; count of bases not matched to a gene: 5. From germline, CDR1 is SGHDN and CDR2 FVKESK. The CDR3 DNA reads as TGTGCCAGCAGCCCGCCAGGGGGCCTTAACTATGGCTACACCTTC. Translating gives CASSPPGGLNYGYTF.